The following is a TCR beta chain sequence with its context. These data originate in a study of siplizumab effects on memory and regulatory T cells. The table came from immunoSEQ multiplex PCR; TCRdb's copy has only in-frame clones and leaves some out. The repertoire holds roughly 100,000 clones, with over 90% as singletons. Per germline, CDR1 SGHRS and CDR2 YFSETQ. The CDR3 is 15 amino acids. V was trimmed by 0 bases and J by 6 bases, leaving 12 bases between them. This TCR was recovered from a human donor in good health. Source material: Tregs sorted from blood. V and J are TRBV5-1 and TRBJ2-2; possibly TRBD2 for D (5 bases). The CDR3 loop reads CASSLGRSGAGELFF. The CDR3, as DNA: TGCGCCAGCAGCTTGGGACGCTCCGGGGCCGGGGAGCTGTTTTTT.